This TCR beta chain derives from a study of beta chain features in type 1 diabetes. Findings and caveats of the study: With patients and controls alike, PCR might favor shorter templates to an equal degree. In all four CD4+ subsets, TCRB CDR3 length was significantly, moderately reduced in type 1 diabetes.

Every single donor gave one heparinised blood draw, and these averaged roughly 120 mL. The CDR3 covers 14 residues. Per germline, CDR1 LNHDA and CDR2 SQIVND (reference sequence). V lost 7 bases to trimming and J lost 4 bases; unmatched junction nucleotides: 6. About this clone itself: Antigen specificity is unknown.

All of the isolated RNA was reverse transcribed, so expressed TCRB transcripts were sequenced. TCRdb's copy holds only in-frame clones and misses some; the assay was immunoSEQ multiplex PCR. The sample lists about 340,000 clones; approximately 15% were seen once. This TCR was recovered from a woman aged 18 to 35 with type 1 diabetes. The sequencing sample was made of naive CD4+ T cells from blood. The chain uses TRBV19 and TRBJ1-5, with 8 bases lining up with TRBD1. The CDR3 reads CASMGQAPNQPQHF. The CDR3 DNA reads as TGTGCCAGTATGGGACAGGCCCCGAATCAGCCCCAGCATTTT.